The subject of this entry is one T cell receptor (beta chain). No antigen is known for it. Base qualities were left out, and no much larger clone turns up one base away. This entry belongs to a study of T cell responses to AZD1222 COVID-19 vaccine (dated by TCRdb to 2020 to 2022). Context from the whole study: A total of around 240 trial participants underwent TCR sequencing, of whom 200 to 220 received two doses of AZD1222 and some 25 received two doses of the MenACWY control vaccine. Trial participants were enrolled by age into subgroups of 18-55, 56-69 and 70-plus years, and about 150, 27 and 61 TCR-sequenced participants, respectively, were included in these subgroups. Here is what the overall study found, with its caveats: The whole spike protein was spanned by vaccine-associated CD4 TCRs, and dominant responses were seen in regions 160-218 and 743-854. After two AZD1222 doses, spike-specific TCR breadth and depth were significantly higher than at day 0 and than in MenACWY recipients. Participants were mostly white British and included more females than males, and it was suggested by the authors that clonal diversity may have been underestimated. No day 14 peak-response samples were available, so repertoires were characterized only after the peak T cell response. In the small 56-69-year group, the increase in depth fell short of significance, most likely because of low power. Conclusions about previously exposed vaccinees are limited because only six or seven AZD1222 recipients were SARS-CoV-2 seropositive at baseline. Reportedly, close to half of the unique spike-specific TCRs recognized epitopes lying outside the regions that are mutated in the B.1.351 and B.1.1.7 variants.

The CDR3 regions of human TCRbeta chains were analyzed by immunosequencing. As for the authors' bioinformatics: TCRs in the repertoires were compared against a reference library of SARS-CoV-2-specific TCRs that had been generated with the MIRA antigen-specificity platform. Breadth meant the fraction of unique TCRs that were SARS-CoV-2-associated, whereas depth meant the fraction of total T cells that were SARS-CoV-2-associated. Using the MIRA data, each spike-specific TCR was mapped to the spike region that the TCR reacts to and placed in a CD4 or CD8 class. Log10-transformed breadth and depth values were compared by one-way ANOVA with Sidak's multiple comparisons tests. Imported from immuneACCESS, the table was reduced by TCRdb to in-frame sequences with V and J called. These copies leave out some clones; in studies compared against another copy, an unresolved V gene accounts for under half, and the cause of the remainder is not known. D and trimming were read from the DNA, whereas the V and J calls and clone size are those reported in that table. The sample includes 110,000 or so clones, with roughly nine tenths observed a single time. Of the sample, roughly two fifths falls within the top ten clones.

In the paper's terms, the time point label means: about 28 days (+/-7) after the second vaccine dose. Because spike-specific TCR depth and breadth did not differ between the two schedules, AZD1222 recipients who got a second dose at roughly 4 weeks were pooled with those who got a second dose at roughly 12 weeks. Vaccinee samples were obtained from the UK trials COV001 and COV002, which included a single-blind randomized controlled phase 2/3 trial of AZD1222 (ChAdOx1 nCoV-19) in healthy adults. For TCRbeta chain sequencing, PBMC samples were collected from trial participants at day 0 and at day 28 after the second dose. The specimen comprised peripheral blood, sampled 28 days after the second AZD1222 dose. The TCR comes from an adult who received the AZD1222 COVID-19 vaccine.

The sequenced DNA: TGTGCCACCTCACCCGGGTTATCTGGGGCCAACGTCCTGACTTTC. It codes for CATSPGLSGANVLTF. The chain uses TRBV24-1 and TRBJ2-6; there is no confident call for the D gene. The CDR3 runs 15 amino acids, cysteine and phenylalanine included. The retained sequence is limited to the CDR3, 45 bases, with the frame set at the first base. CDR1 KGHDR and CDR2 SFDVKD are derived from the germline V gene. V and J are truncated by 9 bases and 1 base respectively, leaving an intervening sequence of 12 bases.